These T cell receptor beta chains were read from a single sample in a study of graft-versus-host responses after intestinal transplantation. No cognate antigen is known for these TCRs. Assay used: immunoSEQ multiplex PCR; TCRdb lists only in-frame clones, some missing. The sample consists of approximately 50,000 clones, about 81% of them appearing once. Source: unstimulated CD4+ T cells sorted from spleen or lymph node cells, taken before transplant. Receptor source: a human donor who was the organ donor for an intestinal transplant. CDR3s include the opening cysteine and the closing phenylalanine or tryptophan. Each record gives: D gene, clone size, V gene, J gene, CDR3 protein, CDR3 DNA. A D gene is named only where the DNA matches it firmly. Where a row states a size, it is once, few, many or the class of an expanded clone; other rows omit it.

d_call: .
clone_size: .
v_call: TRBV10-3
j_call: TRBJ2-4
cdr3_aa: CAISETVGNIQYF
cdr3_nt: TGTGCCATCAGTGAGACAGTTGGAAACATTCAGTACTTC

d_call: TRBD2
clone_size: .
v_call: TRBV9
j_call: TRBJ2-5
cdr3_aa: CASSRSTSGGPLQETQYF
cdr3_nt: TGTGCCAGCAGCCGTTCGACTAGCGGGGGGCCTCTCCAAGAGACCCAGTACTTC

d_call: .
clone_size: .
v_call: TRBV21-1
j_call: TRBJ2-7
cdr3_aa: CASPNGGQGPYEQYF
cdr3_nt: TGTGCCAGCCCCAACGGGGGACAGGGCCCCTACGAGCAGTACTTC

d_call: .
clone_size: few
v_call: TRBV10-3
j_call: TRBJ2-7
cdr3_aa: CAISEGGTRREQYF
cdr3_nt: TGTGCCATCAGTGAAGGGGGTACCCGGAGGGAGCAGTACTTC

d_call: .
clone_size: .
v_call: TRBV20-1
j_call: TRBJ1-1
cdr3_aa: CSASRPTEAFF
cdr3_nt: TGCAGTGCTAGTCGTCCGACTGAAGCTTTCTTT

d_call: .
clone_size: .
v_call: TRBV12-5
j_call: TRBJ1-6
cdr3_aa: CASGLVPLKPLHF
cdr3_nt: TGTGCTAGTGGTTTGGTACCTCTCAAACCCCTCCACTTT

d_call: TRBD1
clone_size: .
v_call: TRBV2
j_call: TRBJ2-3
cdr3_aa: CASSLDRGPDTQYF
cdr3_nt: TGTGCCAGCAGTTTGGACAGGGGCCCAGATACGCAGTATTTT

d_call: .
clone_size: .
v_call: TRBV5-1
j_call: TRBJ2-1
cdr3_aa: CASSPPQPKQFF
cdr3_nt: TGCGCCAGCAGCCCACCTCAGCCGAAGCAGTTCTTC

d_call: .
clone_size: .
v_call: TRBV9
j_call: TRBJ2-3
cdr3_aa: CASSVQGTDTQYF
cdr3_nt: TGTGCCAGCAGCGTACAGGGGACAGATACGCAGTATTTT

d_call: .
clone_size: .
v_call: TRBV5-1
j_call: TRBJ1-6
cdr3_aa: CASSLEATISPLHF
cdr3_nt: TGCGCCAGCAGCTTGGAGGCAACAATTTCACCCCTCCACTTT

d_call: TRBD1
clone_size: .
v_call: TRBV11-3
j_call: TRBJ1-2
cdr3_aa: CASSSHRQGKGYGYTF
cdr3_nt: TGTGCCAGCAGCTCCCACCGACAGGGGAAGGGCTATGGCTACACCTTC

d_call: .
clone_size: .
v_call: TRBV27
j_call: TRBJ2-3
cdr3_aa: CASRGGYTQYF
cdr3_nt: TGTGCCAGCAGGGGAGGTTATACGCAGTATTTT

d_call: .
clone_size: .
v_call: TRBV5-8
j_call: TRBJ2-7
cdr3_aa: CASSSGLYEQYF
cdr3_nt: TGTGCCAGCAGCTCCGGGCTCTACGAGCAGTACTTC

d_call: .
clone_size: .
v_call: TRBV11-2
j_call: TRBJ1-3
cdr3_aa: CASSLVRGSSGNTIYF
cdr3_nt: TGTGCCAGCAGCTTAGTCCGGGGGAGCTCTGGAAACACCATATATTTT

d_call: TRBD2
clone_size: .
v_call: TRBV10-3
j_call: TRBJ2-5
cdr3_aa: CAISEAPWGTSGSKETQYF
cdr3_nt: TGTGCCATCAGTGAGGCCCCGTGGGGGACTAGCGGGAGTAAAGAGACCCAGTACTTC

d_call: .
clone_size: .
v_call: TRBV27
j_call: TRBJ1-4
cdr3_aa: CASSLFPRPEKLFF
cdr3_nt: TGTGCCAGCAGTTTATTCCCCAGACCTGAAAAACTGTTTTTT

d_call: .
clone_size: .
v_call: TRBV7-2
j_call: TRBJ1-1
cdr3_aa: CASSLVHPSSGGTEAFF
cdr3_nt: TGTGCCAGCTCACTTGTCCATCCCTCAAGTGGGGGCACTGAAGCTTTCTTT

d_call: TRBD2
clone_size: .
v_call: TRBV10-2
j_call: TRBJ2-1
cdr3_aa: CAALAGGSYNEQFF
cdr3_nt: TGCGCCGCACTAGCGGGGGGGTCCTACAATGAGCAGTTCTTC

d_call: .
clone_size: .
v_call: TRBV2
j_call: TRBJ1-1
cdr3_aa: CASSVGVNTEAFF
cdr3_nt: TGTGCCAGCAGTGTAGGGGTTAACACTGAAGCTTTCTTT

d_call: .
clone_size: .
v_call: TRBV19
j_call: TRBJ2-2
cdr3_aa: CASSFRDGELFF
cdr3_nt: TGTGCCAGTAGTTTTCGTGACGGGGAGCTGTTTTTT

d_call: TRBD1
clone_size: .
v_call: TRBV19
j_call: TRBJ1-5
cdr3_aa: CASSSLTGDNQPQHF
cdr3_nt: TGTGCCAGTAGTAGTTTGACAGGGGACAATCAGCCCCAGCATTTT

d_call: TRBD2
clone_size: .
v_call: TRBV13
j_call: TRBJ2-2
cdr3_aa: CASSARTSGRWFTGELFF
cdr3_nt: TGTGCCAGCAGCGCTCGCACTAGCGGGAGGTGGTTCACCGGGGAGCTGTTTTTT

d_call: .
clone_size: few
v_call: TRBV10-2
j_call: TRBJ1-1
cdr3_aa: CASSESGGWGAFF
cdr3_nt: TGCGCCAGCAGTGAGTCCGGGGGTTGGGGAGCTTTCTTT

d_call: TRBD2
clone_size: .
v_call: TRBV5-1
j_call: TRBJ2-3
cdr3_aa: CASSLGLGAGVEDTQYF
cdr3_nt: TGCGCCAGCAGCTTGGGGCTGGGAGCGGGAGTTGAGGATACGCAGTATTTT

d_call: TRBD1
clone_size: .
v_call: TRBV27
j_call: TRBJ2-7
cdr3_aa: CASSLNRGVPYEQYF
cdr3_nt: TGTGCCAGCAGTTTAAACAGGGGCGTCCCCTACGAGCAGTACTTC

d_call: .
clone_size: .
v_call: TRBV5-1
j_call: TRBJ2-7
cdr3_aa: CASSLGAYEQYF
cdr3_nt: TGCGCCAGCAGCTTAGGGGCCTACGAGCAGTACTTC